The 27 T cell receptor beta chains in this list originate from one sample, sequenced in a study of T cell repertoires in cytomegalovirus infection. TCRdb reprocessed the reads via MiXCR and lists one record per CDR3 protein. In the table there are some 300,000 distinct CDR3 sequences, around 10% of which are singletons. Material: PBMCs. These TCRs come from a human donor in good health (CMV status not recorded). Some clones in this sample may be carry-over from other donors' samples.

This clonotype was seen a handful of times. This chain links TRBV7-9 with TRBJ2-7, with D possibly called TRBD1 or TRBD2 (5 bases each). The CDR3 is made up of 15 amino acids. V was trimmed by 0 bases and J by 6 bases, leaving 15 bases between them. Germline V gene data show CDR1 as SEHNR and CDR2 as FQNEAQ (reference sequence). The CDR3 sequence: CASSLAGYGGAEQYV. CDR3 in DNA: TGTGCCAGCAGCTTAGCAGGATATGGGGGAGCCGAGCAGTACGTC.

The table lists this clonotype with many counts. This sequence joins TRBV27 and TRBJ2-7; the D call may be TRBD1 or TRBD2 (5 bases each). This CDR3 has 14 amino acids. Trimming pared 8 bases from V and 0 bases from J, leaving 14 bases between. Looked up from germline, CDR1 is MNHEY and CDR2 is SMNVEV (reference sequence). The chain's CDR3 is CASRDSGASYEQYF. The CDR3 DNA sequence: TGTGCCAGCCGAGACTCCGGGGCCTCCTACGAGCAGTACTTC.

This clonotype was picked up a small number of times. V usage is TRBV5-1 and J usage is TRBJ2-2, with no clear D. Looked up from germline, CDR1 is SGHRS and CDR2 is YFSETQ. This CDR3 spans 15 amino acids. Trimming removed 2 bases from V and 4 bases from J, with 12 bases in between. DNA of the CDR3: TGCGCCAGCAGCTTCAGTACACCGAGCACCGGGGAGCTGTTTTTT. Translation gives CASSFSTPSTGELFF.

The J gene is TRBJ2-7, the V gene TRBV20-1; 7 positions agree with TRBD1. CDR1 is DFQATT and CDR2 is SNEGSKA in the germline V gene (reference sequence). This CDR3 comprises 14 residues. The V gene end was trimmed by 2 bases and the J gene end by 5 bases; junction bases not matched to a gene: 9. Here the CDR3 reads CSARRQGLDNEQYV. As DNA, the CDR3 is TGCAGTGCTAGAAGACAGGGCTTGGACAACGAGCAGTACGTC.

This clonotype has at least ten counts. The CDR3 bases are TGCGCCAGCAGTCAACCTCCCGCCGGGACAGGCACCGATAATACGCAGTATTTT. The encoded protein is CASSQPPAGTGTDNTQYF. The chain uses TRBV23-1 and TRBJ2-3, with 8 bases fitting TRBD1. TRBV23-1 is given ORF status, its function remaining uncertain. Trimming removed 2 bases from V and 7 bases from J; junction bases left unmatched: 17. The CDR3 has 18 amino acids.

This clonotype showed up many times. This sequence joins TRBV20-1 and TRBJ2-3; TRBD2 agrees at 11 bases. Germline V gives CDR1 DFQATT, CDR2 SNEGSKA (reference sequence). Losses at the gene ends were 4 bases for V and 4 bases for J; bases not matched to a gene: 4. CDR3 length: 14 residues. The CDR3 protein is CSAKGTSGADTQYF. In DNA, the CDR3 is TGCAGTGCTAAGGGGACTAGCGGCGCAGATACGCAGTATTTT.

The rearrangement joins TRBV28 to TRBJ1-2; D unclear. The germline CDR1 and CDR2 sequences are MDHEN and SYDVKM. CDR3 length equals 10 residues. V lost 8 bases and J 10 bases, leaving 11 bases between the germline ends. CDR3 in amino acids: CASGSVPYTF. The DNA of the CDR3 is TGTGCCAGCGGGTCTGTGCCCTACACCTTC.

This clonotype was seen repeatedly, ten times or more. The chain uses TRBV6-2 or TRBV6-3 and TRBJ2-7; D gene uncertain. This CDR3 region has 14 residues. Per the germline V gene, CDR1 is MNHEY and CDR2 is SVGEGT. Deletions cut 0 bases from V and 3 bases from J, with 9 bases between. In DNA, the CDR3 is TGTGCCAGCAGTTACTCGTCGGGCGGCTACGAGCAGTACTTC. Encoded protein: CASSYSSGGYEQYF.

The V and J genes are TRBV20-1 and TRBJ2-2, with D possibly matching TRBD1 (6 bases). In germline, CDR1 is DFQATT, CDR2 SNEGSKA (reference sequence). The CDR3 runs to 15 residues. V lost 3 bases to trimming and J lost 1 base, with 12 bases between them. In DNA form, the CDR3 reads TGCAGTGCTAGGGCCAGGGACAAGAACACCGGGGAGCTGTTTTTT. This translates into CSARARDKNTGELFF.

This clonotype was seen more than once but under ten times. This sequence joins TRBV6-6 and TRBJ2-5, with D perhaps matching TRBD2 (6 bases). Trimming pared 11 bases from V and 1 base from J, leaving 14 bases between. CDR1 is MNHNY, CDR2 SVGAGI, per germline (reference sequence). The CDR3 length is 13 residues. The CDR3 is CAAGAGIQETQYF. As DNA, the CDR3 is TGTGCCGCCGGGGCGGGGATCCAAGAGACCCAGTACTTC.

The sample holds many counts of this clonotype. V is TRBV7-2 and J is TRBJ2-1, with TRBD2 matching 8 bases. This CDR3 has 17 residues. The J segment lost 3 bases and the V segment lost 1 base, leaving 8 bases of the junction unmatched. The germline gives CDR1 SGHTA, CDR2 FQGNSA. The CDR3 nucleotides read TGTGCCAGCAGCTTAGGGCGAAGCGGGGGAGACTACAATGAGCAGTTCTTC. It encodes CASSLGRSGGDYNEQFF.

This clonotype was seen a handful of times. V and J are TRBV2 and TRBJ2-4; no clear D. This CDR3 contains 14 residues. The V and J ends lost 4 bases and 1 base respectively, with 8 bases between them. CDR1 is SNHLY, CDR2 FYNNEI, per germline. The CDR3 bases are TGTGCCAGCAGTGCGGTTAGGGCCAAAAACATTCAGTACTTC. Encoded protein: CASSAVRAKNIQYF. Supplemented by reference TRBV2 and TRBJ2-4, the full variable domain reads EPEVTQTPSHQVTQMGQEVILRCVPISNHLYFYWYRQILGQKVEFLVSFYNNEISEKSEIFDDQFSVERPDGSNFTLKIRSTKLEDSAMYFCASSAVRAKNIQYFGAGTRLSVL.

This chain connects TRBV28 to TRBJ1-2; tentatively, D is TRBD1 (5 bases). Per germline, CDR1 MDHEN and CDR2 SYDVKM. The CDR3 spans 13 residues. The ends were cut back, 6 bases at V and 8 bases at J, with 16 bases in the middle. As DNA, the CDR3 is TGTGCCAGCAGGACCACGACAGTAGGCGGCTACACCTTC. Its protein product is CASRTTTVGGYTF.

This clonotype came up many times. The J gene is TRBJ2-3, the V gene TRBV28; weak D call: TRBD2 (6 bases). CDR3 length: 15 residues. V was clipped by 2 bases and J by 4 bases, with 13 bases between them. Per the germline V gene, CDR1 is MDHEN and CDR2 is SYDVKM. The CDR3: CASSLGLLAPDTQYF. The CDR3, as DNA: TGTGCCAGCAGTTTAGGATTACTAGCCCCAGATACGCAGTATTTT.

This clonotype was observed many times. This rearrangement joins TRBV2 to TRBJ1-2; D is undetermined. The CDR3 has 12 amino acids. V was shortened by 4 bases and J by 4 bases, with 7 bases between the two germline ends. Per the germline V gene, CDR1 is SNHLY and CDR2 is FYNNEI. CDR3 residues: CASSAAAYGYTF. The CDR3 coding sequence is TGTGCCAGCAGTGCGGCGGCCTATGGCTACACCTTC.

This clonotype appeared a few times. A much larger clone lies a single base off, so this may be a read error. This chain connects TRBV28 to TRBJ2-3; D is uncertain. The germline V gene encodes CDR1 MDHEN and CDR2 SYDVKM. The V gene lost 1 base and the J gene lost 2 bases, with 7 bases spanning the gap. The length of the CDR3 is 14 residues. CDR3 loop: CASSLLGNTDTQYF. The CDR3 region has the DNA TGTGCCAGCAGTTTATTGGGGAACACAGATACGCAGTATTTT.

The table lists this clonotype with many counts. V is TRBV7-2 and J is TRBJ1-2, with D possibly TRBD1 on 5 matching bases. CDR1 SGHTA and CDR2 FQGNSA come from the germline V gene. The CDR3 has 13 amino acids. The germline V and J ends were trimmed by 4 bases and 8 bases, with 14 bases remaining between them. As DNA, the CDR3 is TGTGCCAGCAGCTCGCTGGTGGGGCTAGGCTACACCTTC. Translated, it gives CASSSLVGLGYTF.

This clonotype has a count of ten or more. The V gene is TRBV7-6, the J gene TRBJ1-1; TRBD1 agrees at 8 bases. V shed 5 bases, J shed 4 bases, and the junction held 12 bases outside the gene matches. Germline CDR1 reads SGHVS; CDR2 reads FNYEAQ. The CDR3 length is 16 residues. The CDR3 loop is CASSHRTGRDGTEAFF. CDR3 sequence (DNA): TGTGCCAGCAGCCATCGGACAGGGCGGGACGGCACTGAAGCTTTCTTT.

This clonotype was seen repeatedly, ten times or more. J is TRBJ1-2 and V is TRBV18; the D is unclear. The CDR3 sequence is 15 residues long. The germline V gene has CDR1 KGHSH and CDR2 LQKENI. Trimming pared 3 bases from V and 6 bases from J, leaving 17 bases between. CDR3 sequence reads: CASSPGLTTTDGYTF. Here the CDR3 DNA reads TGTGCCAGCTCACCTGGACTCACGACGACCGATGGCTACACCTTC.

This clonotype was seen many times. J is TRBJ2-1 and V is TRBV13, with 8 bases lining up with TRBD1. V trimming: 4 bases; J trimming: 6 bases; junction bases outside the gene matches: 11. Per the germline V gene, CDR1 is PRHDT and CDR2 is FYEKMQ (reference sequence). This CDR3 is built from 16 residues. The CDR3 DNA reads TGTGCCAGCAGCTCCCCGGACAGGGCCATCCCCAATGAGCAGTTCTTC. Its translation is CASSSPDRAIPNEQFF.

The rearrangement joins TRBV3-1 to TRBJ2-2; D unresolved. The V end was cut by 0 bases, the J end by 5 bases, with 13 bases between. Germline CDR1 is LGHDT and CDR2 is YNNKEL (reference sequence). The CDR3 is 16 residues long. The CDR3 sequence is CASSQEALWPTGELFF. CDR3 DNA: TGTGCCAGCAGCCAAGAAGCCCTTTGGCCGACCGGGGAGCTGTTTTTT.

This clonotype was picked up many times. The rearrangement uses TRBV6-6 and TRBJ2-3, with TRBD1 matching over 8 bases. The V gene's germline CDR1 is MNHNY and CDR2 SVGAGI (reference sequence). The length of the CDR3 is 16 residues. V was clipped by 5 bases and J by 2 bases; unmatched bases: 9. CDR3 sequence (DNA): TGTGCCAGCAGTCGGGCAGGGGGCGCTTCCACAGATACGCAGTATTTT. This translates into CASSRAGGASTDTQYF.

The rearrangement uses TRBV28 and TRBJ2-3; D gene unclear. Trimming shortened V by 4 bases and J by 1 base, and 9 bases separated the two germline ends. Germline lookup yields CDR1 MDHEN and CDR2 SYDVKM. The CDR3 totals 14 residues. In nucleotides, the CDR3 is TGTGCCAGCAGTTACCCTCCGGGCACAGATACGCAGTATTTT. Its protein is CASSYPPGTDTQYF.

There are many counts of this clonotype. V usage is TRBV12-3 or TRBV12-4 and J usage is TRBJ2-1, with 10 bases identical to TRBD2. CDR3 length equals 14 residues. After removal of 3 bases from V and 7 bases from J, the junction contained 3 bases not matched to a gene. CDR3 amino acids: CASSLSGGENEQFF. CDR3 coding DNA: TGTGCCAGCAGTTTGAGCGGGGGGGAAAATGAGCAGTTCTTC.

Many counts were recorded for this clonotype. This chain connects TRBV20-1 to TRBJ2-5; D perhaps matches TRBD2 (6 bases). This CDR3 has 16 amino acids. The V gene's germline CDR1 is DFQATT and CDR2 SNEGSKA (reference sequence). The V end was cut by 0 bases, the J end by 5 bases, with 19 bases between. The CDR3 region is CSARDAGRGNAETQYF. CDR3 sequence (DNA): TGCAGTGCTAGAGATGCGGGCCGGGGGAATGCCGAGACCCAGTACTTC.

This chain connects TRBV3-1 to TRBJ2-2, with 9 bases fitting TRBD1. Germline V lookup: CDR1 LGHDT, CDR2 YNNKEL (reference sequence). The CDR3 is made up of 15 amino acids. V lost 4 bases and J lost 5; bases outside the gene matches: 5. CDR3: CASSRPGTGTGELFF. The CDR3 DNA follows: TGTGCCAGCAGCCGTCCCGGGACAGGGACCGGGGAGCTGTTTTTT.

The chain is built from TRBV5-5 and TRBJ1-1; D may be TRBD1 (5 bases). The CDR3 extends over 14 amino acids. Germline V CDR1 and CDR2: SGHKS, YYEKEE (reference sequence). The V end was cut by 6 bases, the J end by 5 bases, with 17 bases between. CDR3 DNA: TGTGCCAGCAACCCCCGGGACTCTTGGACTGAAGCTTTCTTT. This sequence encodes CASNPRDSWTEAFF.